The present TCR beta chain was sequenced within a study of T cell repertoires in cytomegalovirus infection. As for the study in general: Both CMV infection and a matching HLA type were indicated by public TCR beta signatures. Study results and limitations: Dominating the ex vivo response were TCR beta clonotypes that were CMV-specific and HLA-C-restricted.

MiXCR, run by TCRdb on the reads, gives a single entry per CDR3 protein. The data show some 180,000 distinct CDR3 sequences, roughly a sixth seen once. Germline loops: CDR1 SGHVS, CDR2 FNYEAQ. This CDR3 has 19 residues. Trimming at V came to 4 bases and at J to 4 bases, leaving 20 bases not matched to a gene. As for this clonotype: Its antigen is currently unknown.

The sequence was collected from a human donor in good health (CMV status not recorded). Some clones in this sample may be carry-over from other donors' samples. The sequenced sample consisted of CD8+ T cells from PBMCs. The V and J genes are TRBV7-6 and TRBJ1-2; TRBD1 agrees at 8 bases. The CDR3 protein is CASSSLGWGTGSASYGYTF. In DNA, the CDR3 is TGTGCCAGCAGCTCCCTAGGTTGGGGGACAGGTTCGGCTAGCTATGGCTACACCTTC.